The TCR beta chain under discussion was sequenced for a study of PD-1 blockade in classical Hodgkin lymphoma. Overall study findings and caveats: It was among complete responders that baseline diversity resembled that of newly diagnosed patients. As was reported, newly diagnosed patients showed lower baseline TCR diversity than healthy donors did. What drove the repertoire differences, possibly disease activity or prior therapy, has not been defined.

The CDR3 is 13 amino acids. Looked up from germline, CDR1 is SGHNT and CDR2 is YYREEE (reference sequence). The V gene lost 0 bases and the J gene lost 2 bases, with 6 bases spanning the gap. As regards this clone: What it binds is unknown.

Noted time point: cycle 4 day 1 (C4D1), after 5 to 7 weeks of nivolumab. Each patient relapsed following autologous stem cell transplantation, and prior brentuximab vedotin exposure differed. Isolated CD8+ T cells were derived from thawed PBMCs through magnetic negative selection. Clones were sequenced by immunoSEQ multiplex PCR, and TCRdb holds only the in-frame ones, with some missing. The repertoire holds almost 20,000 clones, with around four fifths as singletons. The V gene is TRBV5-4, the J gene TRBJ2-7; D uncertain. The sample here was CD8+ T cells from blood, taken before the fourth cycle of nivolumab. This clonotype originated in a human donor with classical Hodgkin lymphoma. CDR3 in amino acids: CASSLGSTYEQYF. In DNA, the CDR3 is TGTGCCAGCAGCTTGGGTTCCACCTACGAGCAGTACTTC.